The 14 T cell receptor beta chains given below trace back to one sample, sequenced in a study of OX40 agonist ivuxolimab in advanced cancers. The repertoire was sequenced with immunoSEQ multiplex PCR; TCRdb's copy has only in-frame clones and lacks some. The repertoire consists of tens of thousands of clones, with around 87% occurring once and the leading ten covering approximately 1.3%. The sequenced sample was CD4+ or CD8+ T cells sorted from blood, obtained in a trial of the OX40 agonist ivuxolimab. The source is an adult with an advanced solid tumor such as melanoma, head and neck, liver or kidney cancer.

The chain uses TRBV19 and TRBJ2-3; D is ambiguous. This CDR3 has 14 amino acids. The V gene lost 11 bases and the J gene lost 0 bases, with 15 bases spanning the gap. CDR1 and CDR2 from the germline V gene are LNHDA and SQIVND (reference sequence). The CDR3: CASKLATSTDTQYF. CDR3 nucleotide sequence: TGTGCCTCCAAACTCGCGACAAGCACAGATACGCAGTATTTT. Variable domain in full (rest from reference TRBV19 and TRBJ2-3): DGGITQSPKYLFRKEGQNVTLSCEQNLNHDAMYWYRQDPGQGLRLIYYSQIVNDFQKGDIAEGYSVSREKKESFPLTVTSAQKNPTAFYLCASKLATSTDTQYFGPGTRLTVL.

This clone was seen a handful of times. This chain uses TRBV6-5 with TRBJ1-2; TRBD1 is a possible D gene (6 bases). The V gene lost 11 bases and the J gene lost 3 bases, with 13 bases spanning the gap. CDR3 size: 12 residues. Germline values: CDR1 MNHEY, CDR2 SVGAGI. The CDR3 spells CAAQGTDYGYTF. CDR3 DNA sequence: TGTGCCGCCCAGGGGACGGACTATGGCTACACCTTC.

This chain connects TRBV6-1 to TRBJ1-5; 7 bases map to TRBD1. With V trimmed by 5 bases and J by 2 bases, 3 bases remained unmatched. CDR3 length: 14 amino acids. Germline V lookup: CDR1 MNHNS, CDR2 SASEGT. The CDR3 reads CASSITGGNQPQHF. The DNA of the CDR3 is TGTGCCAGCAGTATCACAGGGGGCAATCAGCCCCAGCATTTT.

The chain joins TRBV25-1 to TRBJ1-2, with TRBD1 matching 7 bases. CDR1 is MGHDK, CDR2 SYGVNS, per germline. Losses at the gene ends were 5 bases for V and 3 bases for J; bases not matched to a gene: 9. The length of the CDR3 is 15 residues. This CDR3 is CASSTGDNFHYGYTF. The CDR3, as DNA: TGTGCCAGCAGTACAGGGGACAACTTCCACTATGGCTACACCTTC.

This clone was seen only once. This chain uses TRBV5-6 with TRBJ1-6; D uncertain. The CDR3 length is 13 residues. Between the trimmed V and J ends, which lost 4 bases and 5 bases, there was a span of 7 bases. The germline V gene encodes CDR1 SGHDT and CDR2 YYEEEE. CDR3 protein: CASSTANNSPLHF. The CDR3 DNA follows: TGTGCCAGCAGCACGGCTAATAATTCACCCCTCCACTTT.

The CDR3 nucleotides read TGCGCCAGCAGCTCCGGGACGGCTAACCCCTATGGCTACACCTTC. Amino acid sequence: CASSSGTANPYGYTF. The rearrangement links TRBV5-1 to TRBJ1-2; D perhaps matches TRBD1 (5 bases). Looked up from germline, CDR1 is SGHRS and CDR2 is YFSETQ. This CDR3 region has 15 residues. Deletions cut 3 bases from V and 4 bases from J, with 16 bases between.

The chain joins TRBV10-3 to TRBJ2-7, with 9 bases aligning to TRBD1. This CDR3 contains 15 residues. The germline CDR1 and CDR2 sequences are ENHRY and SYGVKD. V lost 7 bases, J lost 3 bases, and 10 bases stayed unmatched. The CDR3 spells CAITLGPGQGYEQYF. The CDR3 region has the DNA TGTGCCATCACATTAGGCCCGGGACAGGGCTACGAGCAGTACTTC.

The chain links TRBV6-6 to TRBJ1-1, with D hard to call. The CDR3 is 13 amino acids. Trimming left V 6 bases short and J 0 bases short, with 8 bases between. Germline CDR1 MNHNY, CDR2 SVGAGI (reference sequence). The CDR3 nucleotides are TGTGCCAGCAGGGAGGCCATGAACACTGAAGCTTTCTTT. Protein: CASREAMNTEAFF.

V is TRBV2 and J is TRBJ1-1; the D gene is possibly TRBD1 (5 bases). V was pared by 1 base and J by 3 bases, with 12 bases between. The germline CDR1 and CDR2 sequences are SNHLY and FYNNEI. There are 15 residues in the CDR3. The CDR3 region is CASSEGYRRDTEAFF. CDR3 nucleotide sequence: TGTGCCAGCAGTGAAGGGTACAGGCGGGACACTGAAGCTTTCTTT.

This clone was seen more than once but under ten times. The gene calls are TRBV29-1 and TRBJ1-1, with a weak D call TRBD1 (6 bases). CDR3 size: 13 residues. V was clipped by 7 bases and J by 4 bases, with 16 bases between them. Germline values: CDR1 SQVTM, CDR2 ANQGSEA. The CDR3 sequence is CSAKEGVSTEAFF. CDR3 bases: TGCAGCGCGAAAGAGGGGGTCAGCACTGAAGCTTTCTTT.

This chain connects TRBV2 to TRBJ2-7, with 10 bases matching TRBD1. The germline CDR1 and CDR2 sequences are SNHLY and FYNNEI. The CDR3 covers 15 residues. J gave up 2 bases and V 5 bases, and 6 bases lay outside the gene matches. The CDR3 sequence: CASSRGQGLPYEQYF. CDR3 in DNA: TGTGCCAGCAGTAGGGGACAGGGGCTTCCCTACGAGCAGTACTTC.

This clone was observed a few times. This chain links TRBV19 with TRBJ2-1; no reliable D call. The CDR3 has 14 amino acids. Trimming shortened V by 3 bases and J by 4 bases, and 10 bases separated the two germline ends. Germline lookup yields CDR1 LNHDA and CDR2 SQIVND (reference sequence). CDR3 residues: CASSISLIYNEQFF. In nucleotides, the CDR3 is TGTGCCAGTAGTATTTCTCTGATATACAATGAGCAGTTCTTC.

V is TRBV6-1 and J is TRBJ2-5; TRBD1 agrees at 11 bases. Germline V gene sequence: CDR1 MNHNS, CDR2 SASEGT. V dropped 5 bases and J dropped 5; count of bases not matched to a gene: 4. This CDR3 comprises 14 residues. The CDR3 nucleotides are TGTGCCAGCAGTAACGGACAGGGGGCTGAGACCCAGTACTTC. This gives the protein CASSNGQGAETQYF.

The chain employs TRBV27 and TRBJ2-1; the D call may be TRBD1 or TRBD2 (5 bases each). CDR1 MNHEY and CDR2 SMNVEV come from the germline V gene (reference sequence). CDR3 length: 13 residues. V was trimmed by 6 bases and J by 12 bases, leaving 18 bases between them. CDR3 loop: CASSQRRDGWQFF. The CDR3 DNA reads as TGTGCCAGCAGCCAACGACGGGACGGATGGCAGTTCTTC.